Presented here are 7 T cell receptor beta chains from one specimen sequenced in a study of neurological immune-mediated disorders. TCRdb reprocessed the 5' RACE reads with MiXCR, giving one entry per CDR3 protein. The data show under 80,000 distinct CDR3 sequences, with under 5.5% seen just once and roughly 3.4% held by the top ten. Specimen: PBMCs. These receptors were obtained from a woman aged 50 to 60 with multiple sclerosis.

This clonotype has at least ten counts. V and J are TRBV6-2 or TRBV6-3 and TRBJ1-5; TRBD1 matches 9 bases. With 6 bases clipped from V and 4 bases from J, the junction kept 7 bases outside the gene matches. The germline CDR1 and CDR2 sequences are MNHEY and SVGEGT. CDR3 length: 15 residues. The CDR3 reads CASSPLGQGNQPQHF. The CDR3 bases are TGTGCCAGCAGCCCCCTTGGACAGGGGAATCAGCCCCAGCATTTT.

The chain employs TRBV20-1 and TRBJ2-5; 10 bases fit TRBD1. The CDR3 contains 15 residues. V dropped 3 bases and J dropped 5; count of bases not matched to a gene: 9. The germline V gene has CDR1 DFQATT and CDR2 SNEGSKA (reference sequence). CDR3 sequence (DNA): TGCAGTGCTAGGGTAGACAGGGGGCTTGGGGAGACCCAGTACTTC. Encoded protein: CSARVDRGLGETQYF.

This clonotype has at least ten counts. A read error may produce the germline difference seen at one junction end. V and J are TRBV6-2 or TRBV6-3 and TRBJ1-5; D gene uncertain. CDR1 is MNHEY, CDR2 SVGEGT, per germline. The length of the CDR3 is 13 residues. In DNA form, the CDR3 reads TGTGCCAGCAGTTTCAGTCAGAATCAGCCCCAGAATTTT. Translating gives CASSFSQNQPQNF.

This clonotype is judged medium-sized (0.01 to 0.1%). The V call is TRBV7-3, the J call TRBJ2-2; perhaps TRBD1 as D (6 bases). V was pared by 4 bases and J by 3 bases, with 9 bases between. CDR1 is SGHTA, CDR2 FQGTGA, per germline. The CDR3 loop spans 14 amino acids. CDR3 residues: CASSSDSYTGELFF. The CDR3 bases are TGTGCCAGCAGCTCGGACAGTTACACCGGGGAGCTGTTTTTT.

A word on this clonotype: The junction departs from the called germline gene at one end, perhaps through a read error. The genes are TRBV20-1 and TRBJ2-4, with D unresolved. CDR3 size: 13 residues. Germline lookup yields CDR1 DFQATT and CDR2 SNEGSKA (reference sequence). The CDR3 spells CSALVVAKKIQYF. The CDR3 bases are TGCAGTGCTTTAGTCGTAGCCAAAAAAATTCAGTACTTC.

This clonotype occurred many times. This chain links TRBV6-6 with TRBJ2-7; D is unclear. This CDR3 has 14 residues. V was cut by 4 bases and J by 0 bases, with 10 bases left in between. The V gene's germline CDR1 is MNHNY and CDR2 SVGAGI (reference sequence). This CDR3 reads CASSSLADSYEQYV. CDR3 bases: TGTGCCAGCAGTTCATTGGCTGACTCCTACGAGCAGTACGTC.

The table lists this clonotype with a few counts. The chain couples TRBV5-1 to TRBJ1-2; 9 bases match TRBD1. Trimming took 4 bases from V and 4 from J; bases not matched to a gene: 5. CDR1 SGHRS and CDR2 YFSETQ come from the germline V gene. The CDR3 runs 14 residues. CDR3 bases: TGCGCCAGCAGCGTAGGACAGGGGAGCTATGGCTACACCTTC. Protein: CASSVGQGSYGYTF.